This entry features one T cell receptor (beta chain) sequence. Its antigen is unidentified. TCRdb keeps only in-frame clones here, not all; method: immunoSEQ multiplex PCR. The repertoire holds roughly 96,000 clones, 80% to 90% seen once, with roughly 10% in the top ten. The sample belongs to a study of PD-1 blockade in classical Hodgkin lymphoma. In the study overall: A 3 mg/kg intravenous dose of nivolumab was received by patients every 2 weeks. Study results and caveats: A reduction in baseline TCR diversity was reportedly seen in newly diagnosed patients relative to healthy donors. It was among complete responders that baseline diversity resembled that of newly diagnosed patients. Whereas CD4+ TCR diversity had risen significantly by C4D1, CD8+ TCR diversity had not.

Every single patient, without exception, relapsed after autologous stem cell transplantation, and brentuximab vedotin exposure varied. The sequencing used peripheral blood mononuclear cells (PBMCs), collected before the second cycle of nivolumab. The receptor's source is a human donor with classical Hodgkin lymphoma.

Written as DNA, the CDR3 is TGTGCCAGCAGCAATCGTGGCAGCCCCTACGAGCAGTACTTC. This translates into CASSNRGSPYEQYF. V and J are TRBV21-1 and TRBJ2-7. TRBV21-1 is recorded as a pseudogene. The CDR3 is made up of 14 amino acids.